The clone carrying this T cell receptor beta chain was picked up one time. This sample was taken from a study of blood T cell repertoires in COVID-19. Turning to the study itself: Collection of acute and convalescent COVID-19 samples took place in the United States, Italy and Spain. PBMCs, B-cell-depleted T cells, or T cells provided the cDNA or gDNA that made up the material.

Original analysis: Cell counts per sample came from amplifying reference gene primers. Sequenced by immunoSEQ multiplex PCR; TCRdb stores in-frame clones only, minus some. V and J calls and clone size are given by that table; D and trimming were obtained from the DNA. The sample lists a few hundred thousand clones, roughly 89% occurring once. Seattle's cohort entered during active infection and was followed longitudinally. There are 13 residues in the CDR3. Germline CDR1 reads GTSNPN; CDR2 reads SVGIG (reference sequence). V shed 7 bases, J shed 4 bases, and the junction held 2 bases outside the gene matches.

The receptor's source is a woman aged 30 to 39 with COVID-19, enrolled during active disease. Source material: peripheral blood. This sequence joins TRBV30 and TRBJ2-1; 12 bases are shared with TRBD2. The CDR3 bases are TGTGCCTCTAGCGGGGGGGCGTACAATGAGCAGTTCTTC. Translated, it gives CASSGGAYNEQFF.